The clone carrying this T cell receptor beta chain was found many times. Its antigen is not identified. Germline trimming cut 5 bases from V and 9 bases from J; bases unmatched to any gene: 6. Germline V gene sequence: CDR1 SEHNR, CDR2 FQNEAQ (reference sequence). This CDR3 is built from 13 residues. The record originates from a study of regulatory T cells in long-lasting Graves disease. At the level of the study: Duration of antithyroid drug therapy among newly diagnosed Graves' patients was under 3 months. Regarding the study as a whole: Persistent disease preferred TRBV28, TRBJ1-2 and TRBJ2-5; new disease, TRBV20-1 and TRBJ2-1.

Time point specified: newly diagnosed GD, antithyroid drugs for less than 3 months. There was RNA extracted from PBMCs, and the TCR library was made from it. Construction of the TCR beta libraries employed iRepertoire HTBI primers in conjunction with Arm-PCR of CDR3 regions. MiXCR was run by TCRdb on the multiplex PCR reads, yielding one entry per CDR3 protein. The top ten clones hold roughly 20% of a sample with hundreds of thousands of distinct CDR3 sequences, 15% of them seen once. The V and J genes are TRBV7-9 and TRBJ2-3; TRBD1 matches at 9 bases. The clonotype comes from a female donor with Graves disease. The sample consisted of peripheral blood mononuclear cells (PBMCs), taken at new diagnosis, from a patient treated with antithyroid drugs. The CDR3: CASSPDRGQTQYF. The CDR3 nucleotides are TGTGCCAGCAGCCCGGACAGGGGCCAGACGCAGTATTTT.